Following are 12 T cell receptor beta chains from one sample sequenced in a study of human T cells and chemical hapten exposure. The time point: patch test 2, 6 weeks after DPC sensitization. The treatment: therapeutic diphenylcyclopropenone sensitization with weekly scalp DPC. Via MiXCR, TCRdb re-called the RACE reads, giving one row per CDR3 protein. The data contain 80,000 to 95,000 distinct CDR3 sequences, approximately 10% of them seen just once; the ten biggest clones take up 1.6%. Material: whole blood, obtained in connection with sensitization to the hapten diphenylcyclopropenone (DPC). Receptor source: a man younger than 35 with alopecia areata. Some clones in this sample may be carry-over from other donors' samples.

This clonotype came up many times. CDR3 amino acids: CASSLRWGGHLGTEAFF. The CDR3 coding sequence is TGTGCCAGCAGCTTACGGTGGGGAGGACATCTCGGCACTGAAGCTTTCTTT. This rearrangement joins TRBV11-2 to TRBJ1-1; tentatively, D is TRBD1 (5 bases). This CDR3 contains 17 residues. V was shortened by 2 bases and J by 4 bases, with 20 bases between the two germline ends. CDR1 and CDR2 from the germline V gene are SGHAT and FQNNGV. The entire variable domain, with the rest obtained from reference TRBV11-2 and TRBJ1-1, is as follows: EAGVAQSPRYKIIEKRQSVAFWCNPISGHATLYWYQQILGQGPKLLIQFQNNGVVDDSQLPKDRFSAERLKGVDSTLKIQPAKLEDSAVYLCASSLRWGGHLGTEAFFGQGTRLTVV.

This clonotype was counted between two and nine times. The CDR3 is CASSLVGRVGETQYF. The CDR3 DNA reads TGTGCCAGCAGCTTAGTTGGCAGGGTAGGCGAGACCCAGTACTTC. V gene TRBV7-6 combines with J gene TRBJ2-5; D may be TRBD1 (5 bases). CDR1 and CDR2 (germline): SGHVS, FNYEAQ. The CDR3 runs 15 residues. Trimming took off 1 base at V and 5 bases at J, with 14 bases between the two ends. The variable domain in full, with the rest retrieved from reference TRBV7-6 and TRBJ2-5, is GAGVSQSPRYKVTKRGQDVALRCDPISGHVSLYWYRQALGQGPEFLTYFNYEAQQDKSGLPNDRFSAERPEGSISTLTIQRTEQRDSAMYRCASSLVGRVGETQYFGPGTRLLVL.

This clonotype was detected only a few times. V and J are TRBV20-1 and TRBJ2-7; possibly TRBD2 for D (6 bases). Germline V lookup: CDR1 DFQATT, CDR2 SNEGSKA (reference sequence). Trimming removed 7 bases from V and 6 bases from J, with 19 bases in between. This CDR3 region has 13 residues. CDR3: CSESAGEVSEQYF. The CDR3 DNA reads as TGCAGTGAATCCGCTGGGGAGGTGAGCGAGCAGTACTTC.

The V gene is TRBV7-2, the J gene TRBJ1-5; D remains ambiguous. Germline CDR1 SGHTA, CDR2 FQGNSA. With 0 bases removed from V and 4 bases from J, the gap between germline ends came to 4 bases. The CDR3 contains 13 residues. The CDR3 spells CASSLARNQPQHF. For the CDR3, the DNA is TGTGCCAGCAGCTTAGCGAGGAATCAGCCCCAGCATTTT.

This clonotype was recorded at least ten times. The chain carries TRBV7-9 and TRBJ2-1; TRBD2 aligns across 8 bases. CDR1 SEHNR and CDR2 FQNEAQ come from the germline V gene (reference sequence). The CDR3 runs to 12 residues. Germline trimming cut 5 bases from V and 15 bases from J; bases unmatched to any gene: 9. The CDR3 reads CASSLGGLGLFF. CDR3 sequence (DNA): TGTGCCAGCAGCCTGGGGGGACTAGGGTTGTTCTTC.

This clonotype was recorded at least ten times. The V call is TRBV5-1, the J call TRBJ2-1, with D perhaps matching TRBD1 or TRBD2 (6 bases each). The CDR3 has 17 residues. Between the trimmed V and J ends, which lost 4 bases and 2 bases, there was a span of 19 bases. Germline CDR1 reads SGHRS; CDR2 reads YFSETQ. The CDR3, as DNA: TGCGCCAGCAGCCACCCCCGGGGGCCCTCAACCTACAATGAGCAGTTCTTC. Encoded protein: CASSHPRGPSTYNEQFF.

The CDR3 region has the DNA TGCAGCGTGGACCAACGCAGGGGCGAATATGGCTACACCTTC. Translation: CSVDQRRGEYGYTF. This chain connects TRBV29-1 to TRBJ1-2; D is possibly TRBD1 (6 bases). CDR1 and CDR2 (germline): SQVTM, ANQGSEA. Trimming pared 6 bases from V and 5 bases from J, leaving 19 bases between. The CDR3 consists of 14 residues.

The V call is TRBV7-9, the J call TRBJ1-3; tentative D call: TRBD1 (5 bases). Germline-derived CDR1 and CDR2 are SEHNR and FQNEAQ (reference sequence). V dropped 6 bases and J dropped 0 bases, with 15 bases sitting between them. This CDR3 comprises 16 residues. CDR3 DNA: TGTGCCAGCAGGCCGAAGCGAGACAGCTCTGGAAACACCATATATTTT. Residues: CASRPKRDSSGNTIYF. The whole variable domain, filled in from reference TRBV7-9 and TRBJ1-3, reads DTGVSQNPRHKITKRGQNVTFRCDPISEHNRLYWYRQTLGQGPEFLTYFQNEAQLEKSRLLSDRFSAERPKGSFSTLEIQRTEQGDSAMYLCASRPKRDSSGNTIYFGEGSWLTVV.

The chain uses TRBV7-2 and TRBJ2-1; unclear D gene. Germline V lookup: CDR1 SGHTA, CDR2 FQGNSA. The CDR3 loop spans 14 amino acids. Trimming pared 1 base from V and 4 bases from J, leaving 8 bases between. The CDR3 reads CASSLVPKYNEQFF. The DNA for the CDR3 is TGTGCCAGCAGCTTAGTACCAAAATACAATGAGCAGTTCTTC.

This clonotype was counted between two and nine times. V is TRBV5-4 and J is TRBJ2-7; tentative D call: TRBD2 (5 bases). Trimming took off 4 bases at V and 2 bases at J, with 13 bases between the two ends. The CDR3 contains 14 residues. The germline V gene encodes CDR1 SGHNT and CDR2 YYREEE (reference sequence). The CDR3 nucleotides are TGTGCCAGCAGCCGAGGACTGGCAACCTACGAGCAGTACTTC. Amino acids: CASSRGLATYEQYF.

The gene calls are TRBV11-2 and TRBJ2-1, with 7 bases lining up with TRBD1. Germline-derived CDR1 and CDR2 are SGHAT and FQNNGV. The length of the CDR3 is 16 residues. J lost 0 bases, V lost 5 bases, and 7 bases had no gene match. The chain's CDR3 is CASSARQGYSYNEQFF. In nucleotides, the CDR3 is TGTGCCAGCAGCGCCCGACAGGGCTACTCCTACAATGAGCAGTTCTTC. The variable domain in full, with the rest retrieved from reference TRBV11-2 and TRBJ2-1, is EAGVAQSPRYKIIEKRQSVAFWCNPISGHATLYWYQQILGQGPKLLIQFQNNGVVDDSQLPKDRFSAERLKGVDSTLKIQPAKLEDSAVYLCASSARQGYSYNEQFFGPGTRLTVL.

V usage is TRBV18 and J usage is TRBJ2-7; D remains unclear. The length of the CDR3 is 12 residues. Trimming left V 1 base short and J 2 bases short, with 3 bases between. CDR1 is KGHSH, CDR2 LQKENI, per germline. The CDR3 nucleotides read TGTGCCAGCTCACCACGGGCCTACGAGCAGTACTTC. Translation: CASSPRAYEQYF.